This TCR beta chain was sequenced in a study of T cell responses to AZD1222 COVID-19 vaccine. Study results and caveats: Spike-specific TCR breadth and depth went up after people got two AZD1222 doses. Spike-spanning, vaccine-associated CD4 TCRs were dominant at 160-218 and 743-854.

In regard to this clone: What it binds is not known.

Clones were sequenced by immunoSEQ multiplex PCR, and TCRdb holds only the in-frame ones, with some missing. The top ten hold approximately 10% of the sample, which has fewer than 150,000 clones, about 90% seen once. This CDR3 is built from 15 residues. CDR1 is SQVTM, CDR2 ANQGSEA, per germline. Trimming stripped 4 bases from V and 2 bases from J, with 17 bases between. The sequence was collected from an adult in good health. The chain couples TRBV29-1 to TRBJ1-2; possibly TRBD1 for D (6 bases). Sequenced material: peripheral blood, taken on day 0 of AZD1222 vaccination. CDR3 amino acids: CSVGTARAGNYGYTF. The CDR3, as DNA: TGCAGCGTTGGGACAGCTAGGGCTGGAAACTATGGCTACACCTTC. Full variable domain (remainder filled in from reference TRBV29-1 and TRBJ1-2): SAVISQKPSRDICQRGTSLTIQCQVDSQVTMMFWYRQQPGQSLTLIATANQGSEATYESGFVIDKFPISRPNLTFSTLTVSNMSPEDSSIYLCSVGTARAGNYGYTFGSGTRLTVV.